This passage covers 23 T cell receptor beta chains from one sample sequenced in a study of blood T cell repertoires in COVID-19 (TCRdb year 2020). The library relied on the immunoSEQ multiplex PCR assay. TCRdb mirrors the immuneACCESS table, restricted to in-frame sequences. Some clones are absent from its copies; in checked studies, under half trace to an unresolved V gene, and the reason for the others is unknown. In all, the sample holds some 170,000 clones, and 65% to 90% of those were seen once. Roughly 15% of the sample is in the top ten clones. The sample comprised PBMCs or T cells enriched from blood (not recorded which). The receptors stem from a man aged 50 or older who had recovered from COVID-19.

V and J are TRBV5-1 and TRBJ2-1, with D perhaps matching TRBD2 (5 bases). Per the germline V gene, CDR1 is SGHRS and CDR2 is YFSETQ. This CDR3 is built from 15 residues. Trimming removed 5 bases from V and 0 bases from J, with 12 bases in between. DNA of the CDR3: TGCGCCAGCAGGTCATCGGGGAGCTCCTACAATGAGCAGTTCTTC. Its protein is CASRSSGSSYNEQFF.

There are a few counts of this clone. The chain employs TRBV7-9 and TRBJ2-6, with D perhaps matching TRBD2 (6 bases). Trimming took off 3 bases at V and 2 bases at J, with 11 bases between the two ends. The CDR3 is made up of 16 amino acids. Looked up from germline, CDR1 is SEHNR and CDR2 is FQNEAQ (reference sequence). The CDR3 spells CASSFWGEPGANVLTF. The CDR3 coding sequence is TGTGCCAGCAGCTTTTGGGGGGAACCTGGGGCCAACGTCCTGACTTTC. Full variable domain (remainder filled in from reference TRBV7-9 and TRBJ2-6): DTGVSQNPRHKITKRGQNVTFRCDPISEHNRLYWYRQTLGQGPEFLTYFQNEAQLEKSRLLSDRFSAERPKGSFSTLEIQRTEQGDSAMYLCASSFWGEPGANVLTFGAGSRLTVL.

The V call is TRBV19, the J call TRBJ1-2; D might be TRBD1 (6 bases). Germline CDR1 reads LNHDA; CDR2 reads SQIVND (reference sequence). This CDR3 contains 12 residues. Trimming took 6 bases from V and 8 from J, leaving 13 bases between them. CDR3 residues: CASRRGIYGYTF. CDR3 bases: TGTGCCAGTAGGAGGGGGATTTACGGCTACACCTTC.

This clone was counted only a few times. The chain uses TRBV7-9 and TRBJ1-1; D gene unclear. Trimming removed 3 bases from V and 4 bases from J, with 12 bases in between. The CDR3 contains 14 residues. From germline, CDR1 is SEHNR and CDR2 FQNEAQ (reference sequence). The CDR3 reads CASSFEGVGTEAFF. The CDR3 bases are TGTGCCAGCAGCTTCGAGGGAGTCGGCACTGAAGCTTTCTTT.

This chain links TRBV27 with TRBJ1-1; D ambiguous. CDR3 length: 14 amino acids. The germline V gene has CDR1 MNHEY and CDR2 SMNVEV (reference sequence). With 5 bases removed from V and 4 bases from J, the gap between germline ends came to 14 bases. The DNA of the CDR3 is TGTGCCAGCAGTACGAGAGGATTATCCACTGAAGCTTTCTTT. As protein: CASSTRGLSTEAFF.

The gene calls are TRBV27 and TRBJ1-2, with a tentative D call TRBD1 (6 bases). Germline CDR1 and CDR2: MNHEY and SMNVEV (reference sequence). The CDR3 contains 13 residues. V lost 3 bases and J lost 6, with 11 bases in between. The CDR3 nucleotides are TGTGCCAGCAGTTTTCCAGGGGCCAATGGCTACACCTTC. Encoded protein: CASSFPGANGYTF.

The chain joins TRBV6-5 to TRBJ1-1, with D tentatively TRBD1 (5 bases). Trimming shortened V by 6 bases and J by 8 bases, and 13 bases separated the two germline ends. The CDR3 extends over 12 amino acids. The germline CDR1 and CDR2 sequences are MNHEY and SVGAGI. Here the CDR3 reads CASSRGLVEAFF. CDR3 nucleotide sequence: TGTGCCAGCAGCCGGGGGTTGGTAGAAGCTTTCTTT.

The chain is built from TRBV7-9 and TRBJ2-2, with D unresolved. The germline CDR1 and CDR2 sequences are SEHNR and FQNEAQ (reference sequence). The CDR3 is 14 amino acids. V was trimmed by 4 bases and J by 0 bases, leaving 6 bases between them. The CDR3 reads CASSSNTNTGELFF. The CDR3 DNA reads TGTGCCAGCAGCTCCAACACGAACACCGGGGAGCTGTTTTTT.

The genes are TRBV14 and TRBJ2-2, with a weak D call TRBD1 (5 bases). Deletions cut 0 bases from V and 5 bases from J, with 7 bases between. The germline CDR1 and CDR2 sequences are SGHDN and FVKESK. The CDR3 contains 14 residues. The CDR3 nucleotides are TGTGCCAGCAGCCAAGATTACAGGACCGGGGAGCTGTTTTTT. Its protein is CASSQDYRTGELFF. The whole variable domain, filled in from reference TRBV14 and TRBJ2-2, reads EAGVTQFPSHSVIEKGQTVTLRCDPISGHDNLYWYRRVMGKEIKFLLHFVKESKQDESGMPNNRFLAERTGGTYSTLKVQPAELEDSGVYFCASSQDYRTGELFFGEGSRLTVL.

This chain links TRBV3-1 (or the pseudogene TRBV3-2) with TRBJ1-2, with D unclear. Per germline, CDR1 LGHDT and CDR2 YNNKEL (reference sequence). Trimming removed 4 bases from V and 5 bases from J, with 14 bases in between. The CDR3 is 14 amino acids. The CDR3 is CASSPSGGSYGYTF. The CDR3 nucleotides read TGTGCCAGCAGCCCATCGGGAGGGAGTTATGGCTACACCTTC.

The chain joins TRBV3-1 (or the pseudogene TRBV3-2) to TRBJ1-1; D call uncertain. CDR1 is LGHDT and CDR2 is YNNKEL in the germline V gene (reference sequence). This CDR3 has 15 amino acids. The ends were cut back, 0 bases at V and 2 bases at J, with 10 bases in the middle. CDR3 amino acids: CASSQEYTANTEAFF. As DNA, the CDR3 is TGTGCCAGCAGCCAAGAGTATACAGCCAACACTGAAGCTTTCTTT.

CDR3 residues: CASSLEGGLGTEAFF. The CDR3 DNA sequence: TGTGCCAGCAGCTTAGAAGGGGGATTAGGCACTGAAGCTTTCTTT. The chain recombines TRBV7-2 with TRBJ1-1; weak D call: TRBD1 (6 bases). The CDR3 consists of 15 residues. V dropped 1 base and J dropped 4 bases, with 13 bases sitting between them. The germline CDR1 and CDR2 sequences are SGHTA and FQGNSA.

V gene TRBV4-1 combines with J gene TRBJ1-1; D might be TRBD1 (5 bases). The CDR3 covers 14 residues. The V gene lost 4 bases and the J gene lost 2 bases, with 11 bases spanning the gap. CDR1 and CDR2 from the germline V gene are MGHRA and YSYEKL. Here the CDR3 reads CASSLFQGNTEAFF. In DNA, the CDR3 is TGCGCCAGCAGCCTCTTCCAGGGCAACACTGAAGCTTTCTTT.

CDR3: CASSQGTVVSYNEQFF. For the CDR3, the DNA is TGCGCCAGCAGCCAGGGGACAGTTGTTTCCTACAATGAGCAGTTCTTC. The rearrangement uses TRBV4-1 and TRBJ2-1, with 7 bases that match TRBD1. The CDR3 runs to 16 residues. Germline CDR1 reads MGHRA; CDR2 reads YSYEKL. After removal of 3 bases from V and 1 base from J, the junction contained 6 bases not matched to a gene.

The chain has TRBV4-1 and TRBJ1-5, with 8 bases identical to TRBD1. This CDR3 spans 16 amino acids. The germline V gene has CDR1 MGHRA and CDR2 YSYEKL. V lost 0 bases to trimming and J lost 6 bases; unmatched junction nucleotides: 7. The CDR3 region is CASSQETRTGPQPQHF. The CDR3 bases are TGCGCCAGCAGCCAAGAGACCAGGACAGGGCCTCAGCCCCAGCATTTT.

V and J are TRBV5-1 and TRBJ2-7, with TRBD1 matching 9 bases. The germline CDR1 and CDR2 sequences are SGHRS and YFSETQ. This CDR3 spans 13 amino acids. V was pared by 4 bases and J by 6 bases, with 5 bases of the junction left unmatched. CDR3 region: CASSRTGVSEQYF. In DNA form, the CDR3 reads TGCGCCAGCAGCCGGACAGGGGTATCCGAGCAGTACTTC. The complete variable domain, with remaining parts taken from reference TRBV5-1 and TRBJ2-7, reads KAGVTQTPRYLIKTRGQQVTLSCSPISGHRSVSWYQQTPGQGLQFLFEYFSETQRNKGNFPGRFSGRQFSNSRSEMNVSTLELGDSALYLCASSRTGVSEQYFGPGTRLTVT.

The chain links TRBV6-6 to TRBJ1-5; 8 bases map to TRBD1. The CDR3 sequence is 14 residues long. The germline gives CDR1 MNHNY, CDR2 SVGAGI (reference sequence). V shed 4 bases and J 6 bases; nucleotides not matched to a gene: 5. CDR3 nucleotide sequence: TGTGCCAGCAGTTTAGGACAGGGCACTCAGCCCCAGCATTTT. It translates to CASSLGQGTQPQHF.

The chain recombines TRBV7-2 with TRBJ2-3; 12 bases are shared with TRBD2. After removal of 4 bases from V and 4 bases from J, the junction contained 12 bases not matched to a gene. Germline V CDR1 and CDR2: SGHTA, FQGNSA. There are 18 residues in the CDR3. The CDR3: CASSYRALAGGWADTQYF. As DNA, the CDR3 is TGTGCCAGCAGCTATAGAGCACTAGCGGGGGGCTGGGCAGATACGCAGTATTTT.

The chain employs TRBV21-1 and TRBJ2-1; the table calls TRBD2, which could not be checked here. TRBV21-1 constitutes a pseudogene. The CDR3 spans 15 residues. CDR3 residues: CASSPRPSSYNEQFF. The CDR3 coding sequence is TGTGCCAGCAGCCCCCGCCCGAGCTCCTACAATGAGCAGTTCTTC.

The chain recombines TRBV5-1 with TRBJ1-1; 8 nucleotides agree with TRBD1. This CDR3 comprises 15 residues. Per germline, CDR1 SGHRS and CDR2 YFSETQ. Trimming at V came to 4 bases and at J to 3 bases, leaving 8 bases not matched to a gene. CDR3 region: CASSPQGAFDTEAFF. The CDR3 DNA reads as TGCGCCAGCAGCCCTCAGGGGGCATTCGACACTGAAGCTTTCTTT.

This chain connects TRBV4-1 to TRBJ1-4, with a possible D match to TRBD1 (5 bases). CDR1 and CDR2 (germline): MGHRA, YSYEKL. This CDR3 is built from 17 residues. V was cut by 1 base and J by 3 bases, with 15 bases left in between. For the CDR3, the DNA is TGCGCCAGCAGCCAAGGGTCTAGGGGTGGCTCTAATGAAAAACTGTTTTTT. Translating gives CASSQGSRGGSNEKLFF.

The chain recombines TRBV6-6 with TRBJ1-1; D is unclear. Germline V CDR1 and CDR2: MNHNY, SVGAGI (reference sequence). V was trimmed by 7 bases and J by 0 bases, leaving 12 bases between them. The CDR3 runs 14 residues. For the CDR3, the DNA is TGTGCCAGCACCTACACAACAGTGAACACTGAAGCTTTCTTT. This sequence encodes CASTYTTVNTEAFF.

The gene calls are TRBV7-6 and TRBJ2-7; 8 bases are a match to TRBD1. CDR1 is SGHVS, CDR2 FNYEAQ, per germline. The CDR3 is made up of 13 amino acids. The V segment lost 3 bases and the J segment 6 bases; nucleotides outside the gene matches: 4. CDR3 region: CASSFRTGTEQYF. CDR3 nucleotides: TGTGCCAGCAGCTTTCGGACAGGGACCGAGCAGTACTTC.